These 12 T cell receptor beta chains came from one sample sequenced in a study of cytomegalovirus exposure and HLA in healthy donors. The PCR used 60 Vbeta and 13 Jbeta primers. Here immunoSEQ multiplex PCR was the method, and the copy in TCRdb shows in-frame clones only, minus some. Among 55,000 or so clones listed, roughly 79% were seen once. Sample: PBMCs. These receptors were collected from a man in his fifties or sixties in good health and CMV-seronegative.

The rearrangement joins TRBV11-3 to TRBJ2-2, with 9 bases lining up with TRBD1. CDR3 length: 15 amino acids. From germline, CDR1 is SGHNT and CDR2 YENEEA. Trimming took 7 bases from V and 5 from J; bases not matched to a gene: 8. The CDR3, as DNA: TGTGCCAGCAAGGGTGGACAGGGGCGGACCGGGGAGCTGTTTTTT. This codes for CASKGGQGRTGELFF.

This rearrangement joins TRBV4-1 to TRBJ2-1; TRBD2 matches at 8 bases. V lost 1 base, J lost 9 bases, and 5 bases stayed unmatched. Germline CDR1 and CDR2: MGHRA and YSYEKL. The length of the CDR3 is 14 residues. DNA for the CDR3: TGCGCCAGCAGCCAAGTCGGGACTAGGGGTGAGCAGTTCTTC. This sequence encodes CASSQVGTRGEQFF.

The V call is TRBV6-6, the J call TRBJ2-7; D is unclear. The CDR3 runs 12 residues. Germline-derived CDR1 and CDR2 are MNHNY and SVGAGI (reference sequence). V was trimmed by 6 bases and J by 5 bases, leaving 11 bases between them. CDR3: CASRGGLDEQYF. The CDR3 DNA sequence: TGTGCCAGCAGGGGTGGGCTTGACGAGCAGTACTTC.

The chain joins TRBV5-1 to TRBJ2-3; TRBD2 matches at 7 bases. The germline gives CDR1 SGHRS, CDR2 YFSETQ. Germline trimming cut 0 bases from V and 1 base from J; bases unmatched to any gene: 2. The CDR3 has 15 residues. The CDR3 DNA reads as TGCGCCAGCAGCTTGGGTCGGGGGGGCACAGATACGCAGTATTTT. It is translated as CASSLGRGGTDTQYF.

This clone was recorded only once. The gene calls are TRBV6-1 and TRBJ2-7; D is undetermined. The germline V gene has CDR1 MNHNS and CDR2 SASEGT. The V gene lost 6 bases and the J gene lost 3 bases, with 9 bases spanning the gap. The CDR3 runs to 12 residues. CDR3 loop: CASSYALYEQYF. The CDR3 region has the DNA TGTGCCAGCAGCTACGCCCTCTACGAGCAGTACTTC.

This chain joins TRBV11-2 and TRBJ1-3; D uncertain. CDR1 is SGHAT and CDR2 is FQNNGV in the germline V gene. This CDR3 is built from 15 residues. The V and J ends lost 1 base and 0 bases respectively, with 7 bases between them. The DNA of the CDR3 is TGTGCCAGCAGCTTAGGTGGCATCTCTGGAAACACCATATATTTT. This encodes CASSLGGISGNTIYF.

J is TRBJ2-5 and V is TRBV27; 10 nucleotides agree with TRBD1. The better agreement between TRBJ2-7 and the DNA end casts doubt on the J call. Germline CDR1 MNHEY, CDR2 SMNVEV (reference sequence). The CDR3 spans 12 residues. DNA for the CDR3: TGTGCCGCGCGGGACAGGGGTCTCGAGCAGTACTTC. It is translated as CAARDRGLEQYF.

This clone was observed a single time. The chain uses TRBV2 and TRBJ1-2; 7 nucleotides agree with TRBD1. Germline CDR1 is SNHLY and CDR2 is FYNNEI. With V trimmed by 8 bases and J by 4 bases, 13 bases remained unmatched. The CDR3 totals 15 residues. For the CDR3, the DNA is TGTGCCAGCGTGAGACAGGGTTTGACATCCTATGGCTACACCTTC. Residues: CASVRQGLTSYGYTF.

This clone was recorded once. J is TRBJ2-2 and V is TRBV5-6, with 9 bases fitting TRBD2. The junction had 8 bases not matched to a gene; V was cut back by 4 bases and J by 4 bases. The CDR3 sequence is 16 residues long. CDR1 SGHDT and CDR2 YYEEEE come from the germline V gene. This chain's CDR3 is CASSPGSSGVTGELFF. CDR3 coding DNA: TGTGCCAGCAGCCCCGGGTCTAGCGGGGTCACCGGGGAGCTGTTTTTT.

The CDR3 DNA reads as TGTGCCAGCAGCCTCGGGGACAGGGGGAACGAAAAACTGTTTTTT. Its translation is CASSLGDRGNEKLFF. The gene calls are TRBV4-2 and TRBJ1-4; 11 nucleotides agree with TRBD1. Germline CDR1 is LGHNA and CDR2 is YNFKEQ. The CDR3 spans 15 residues. Trimming removed 4 bases from V and 8 bases from J; junction bases left unmatched: 6.

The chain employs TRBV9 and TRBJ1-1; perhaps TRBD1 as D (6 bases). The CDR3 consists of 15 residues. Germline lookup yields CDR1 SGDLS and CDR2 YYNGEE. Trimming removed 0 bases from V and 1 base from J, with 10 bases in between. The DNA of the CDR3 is TGTGCCAGCAGCGTAGTCCAGGGGCCGAACACTGAAGCTTTCTTT. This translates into CASSVVQGPNTEAFF.

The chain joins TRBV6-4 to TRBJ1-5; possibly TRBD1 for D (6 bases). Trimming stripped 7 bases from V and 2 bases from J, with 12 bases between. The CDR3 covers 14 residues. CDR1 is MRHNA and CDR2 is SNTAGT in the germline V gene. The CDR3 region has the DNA TGTGCCAGCAAAACAGGGTCGGGCAATCAGCCCCAGCATTTT. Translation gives CASKTGSGNQPQHF.